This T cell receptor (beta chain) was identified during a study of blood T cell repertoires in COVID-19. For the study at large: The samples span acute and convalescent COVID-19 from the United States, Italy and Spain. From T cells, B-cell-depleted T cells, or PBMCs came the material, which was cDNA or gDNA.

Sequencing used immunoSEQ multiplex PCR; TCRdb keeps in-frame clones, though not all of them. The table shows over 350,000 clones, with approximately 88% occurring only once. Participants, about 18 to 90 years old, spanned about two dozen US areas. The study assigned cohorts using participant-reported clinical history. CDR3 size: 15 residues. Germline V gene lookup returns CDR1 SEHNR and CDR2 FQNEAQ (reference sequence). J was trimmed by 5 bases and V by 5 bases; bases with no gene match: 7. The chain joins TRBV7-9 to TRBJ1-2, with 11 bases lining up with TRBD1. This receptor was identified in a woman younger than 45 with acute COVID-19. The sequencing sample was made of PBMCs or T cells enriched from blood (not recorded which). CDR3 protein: CASSPGQGGWYGYTF. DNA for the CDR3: TGTGCCAGCAGCCCGGGACAGGGGGGATGGTATGGCTACACCTTC.